Below are 19 T cell receptor beta chains sequenced from a single sample in a study of Graves' ophthalmopathy and Graves' hyperthyroidism. RNA transcripts were the source from which TCR beta CDR3 regions were amplified. The workflow started with a first-round RT-PCR run with HTBI primers and then moved on to a second-round multiplex PCR. TCRdb re-analysed the multiplex PCR reads in MiXCR, keeping a single row per CDR3 protein. Of over a million distinct CDR3 sequences listed, about 36% are singletons. Sequencing was done on a sample of peripheral blood or thyroid tissue (not recorded which). Receptors were obtained from an adult man with Graves' hyperthyroidism.

This clonotype was seen many times. V is TRBV14 and J is TRBJ1-3; D gene unclear. Trimming took 1 base from V and 3 from J, leaving 10 bases between them. The length of the CDR3 is 15 residues. Germline V gene sequence: CDR1 SGHDN, CDR2 FVKESK. The CDR3 sequence: CASSQGHTFGNTIYF. The DNA of the CDR3 is TGTGCCAGCAGCCAAGGGCATACCTTTGGAAACACCATATATTTT.

The rearrangement joins TRBV2 to TRBJ2-2, with 8 bases lining up with TRBD1. The CDR3 is made up of 15 amino acids. The junction had 6 bases not matched to a gene; V was cut back by 6 bases and J by 3 bases. Germline CDR1 SNHLY, CDR2 FYNNEI. The CDR3 loop reads CASSRTGPDTGELFF. CDR3 nucleotide sequence: TGTGCCAGCAGCCGGACAGGGCCAGACACCGGGGAGCTGTTTTTT.

The chain joins TRBV27 to TRBJ2-7; the D gene is possibly TRBD2 (5 bases). V dropped 9 bases and J dropped 3 bases, with 18 bases sitting between them. The CDR3 runs 14 residues. Germline loops: CDR1 MNHEY, CDR2 SMNVEV (reference sequence). The CDR3 region has the DNA TGTGCCAGTAAGAGTGCATCCGGGATCTACGAGCAGTACTTC. Its protein is CASKSASGIYEQYF.

The chain joins TRBV12-3 or TRBV12-4 to TRBJ1-2, with D maybe TRBD1 (6 bases). Between the trimmed V and J ends, which lost 4 bases and 5 bases, there was a span of 20 bases. CDR3 length equals 16 residues. CDR3 bases: TGTGCCAGCAGTTCCTCTTCTTCAGGGGCCCCATATGGCTACACCTTC. It codes for CASSSSSSGAPYGYTF.

V gene TRBV24-1 combines with J gene TRBJ1-6; D is unresolved. This CDR3 is 15 amino acids long. CDR1 is KGHDR, CDR2 SFDVKD, per germline. V lost 7 bases, J lost 5 bases, and 14 bases lay in between. The CDR3 loop is CATSVGDGHNSPLHF. CDR3 in DNA: TGTGCCACCAGCGTTGGAGACGGGCATAATTCACCCCTCCACTTT.

This clonotype showed up just a few times. This chain joins TRBV11-2 and TRBJ2-2; 11 bases agree with TRBD2. The germline V gene encodes CDR1 SGHAT and CDR2 FQNNGV. The J segment lost 4 bases and the V segment lost 2 bases, leaving 3 bases of the junction unmatched. CDR3 size: 16 residues. CDR3 protein: CASSLLAGGITGELFF. CDR3 in DNA: TGTGCCAGCAGCTTACTAGCGGGAGGAATCACCGGGGAGCTGTTTTTT.

The table lists this clonotype with a few counts. The J gene is TRBJ2-5, the V gene TRBV12-3 or TRBV12-4; TRBD1 matches at 7 bases. This CDR3 region has 15 residues. V dropped 6 bases and J dropped 1; count of bases not matched to a gene: 8. The CDR3 DNA follows: TGTGCCAGCAGCCGACAGGGACGGGGCCAAGAGACCCAGTACTTC. Its protein is CASSRQGRGQETQYF.

The chain couples TRBV29-1 to TRBJ2-5; no clear D gene. CDR3 length: 11 residues. Germline loops: CDR1 SQVTM, CDR2 ANQGSEA. The CDR3 spells CSCGNQETQYF. The CDR3, as DNA: TGCAGTTGCGGTAACCAAGAGACCCAGTACTTC. The complete variable domain, with remaining parts taken from reference TRBV29-1 and TRBJ2-5, reads SAVISQKPSRDICQRGTSLTIQCQVDSQVTMMFWYRQQPGQSLTLIATANQGSEATYESGFVIDKFPISRPNLTFSTLTVSNMSPEDSSIYLCSCGNQETQYFGPGTRLLVL.

The rearrangement uses TRBV24-1 and TRBJ2-1; D unclear. V was clipped by 4 bases and J by 15 bases, with 18 bases between them. The CDR3 spans 13 residues. Per germline, CDR1 KGHDR and CDR2 SFDVKD. The CDR3 spells CATSDPLNLVPFF. CDR3 nucleotide sequence: TGTGCCACCAGTGACCCCCTGAACCTCGTCCCGTTCTTC.

This rearrangement joins TRBV7-2 to TRBJ1-4; 7 nucleotides align to TRBD1. There are 11 residues in the CDR3. After removal of 5 bases from V and 16 bases from J, the junction contained 7 bases not matched to a gene. Germline V gene sequence: CDR1 SGHTA, CDR2 FQGNSA. CDR3 in amino acids: CASSLPGQAFF. DNA of the CDR3: TGTGCCAGCAGCCTACCTGGACAGGCGTTTTTT.

A few counts support this clonotype. The V gene is TRBV7-9, the J gene TRBJ1-2; D unclear. The CDR3 is made up of 14 amino acids. Germline loops: CDR1 SEHNR, CDR2 FQNEAQ (reference sequence). V was shortened by 6 bases and J by 6 bases, with 17 bases between the two germline ends. DNA of the CDR3: TGTGCCAGCAGTTCTTATCCGGACTCCCATGGCTACACCTTC. Translated: CASSSYPDSHGYTF. Filled out from reference TRBV7-9 and TRBJ1-2, the complete variable domain reads DTGVSQNPRHKITKRGQNVTFRCDPISEHNRLYWYRQTLGQGPEFLTYFQNEAQLEKSRLLSDRFSAERPKGSFSTLEIQRTEQGDSAMYLCASSSYPDSHGYTFGSGTRLTVV.

This clonotype has a count of ten or more. An end of the junction differs from the germline gene, which may be a read error. The V and J genes are TRBV20-1 and TRBJ2-7; D call uncertain. The germline CDR1 and CDR2 sequences are DFQATT and SNEGSKA (reference sequence). The CDR3 runs to 14 residues. The CDR3 DNA is TGCAGTGCTAGAGATGGGCCAGGACCCTACGCGCAGTACTTC. It translates to CSARDGPGPYAQYF.

On this clonotype: A junction boundary mismatches the germline segment, possibly from a read error. V usage is TRBV7-2 and J usage is TRBJ1-4; possibly TRBD1 for D (5 bases). The CDR3 runs 15 residues. Germline V gene sequence: CDR1 SGHTA, CDR2 FQGNSA. The CDR3 loop reads CASSQDRATNEKLFF. The CDR3 nucleotides are TGCGCCAGCAGCCAAGACAGAGCAACTAATGAAAAACTGTTTTTT.

The chain combines TRBV7-3 with TRBJ2-7; 8 bases fit TRBD1. The junction had 5 bases not matched to a gene; V was cut back by 5 bases and J by 5 bases. This CDR3 has 13 residues. Germline lookup yields CDR1 SGHTA and CDR2 FQGTGA. This chain's CDR3 is CASSQGQADEQYF. The CDR3 DNA reads as TGTGCCAGCAGCCAGGGACAGGCTGACGAGCAGTACTTC. Combining the CDR3 with reference TRBV7-3 and TRBJ2-7 gives the whole variable domain GAGVSQTPSNKVTEKGKYVELRCDPISGHTALYWYRQSLGQGPEFLIYFQGTGAADDSGLPNDRFFAVRPEGSVSTLKIQRTERGDSAVYLCASSQGQADEQYFGPGTRLTVT.

Many counts were recorded for this clonotype. J is TRBJ1-6 and V is TRBV10-3; D might be TRBD1 (5 bases). V lost 6 bases to trimming and J lost 5 bases, with 17 bases between them. The CDR3 has 16 amino acids. The germline V gene has CDR1 ENHRY and CDR2 SYGVKD. CDR3 coding DNA: TGTGCCATCAGGGCCCTTGGGGGAGTCGATAATTCACCCCTCCACTTT. Its translation is CAIRALGGVDNSPLHF.

This clonotype showed up many times. This chain connects TRBV7-9 to TRBJ2-7; D is undetermined. The germline gives CDR1 SEHNR, CDR2 FQNEAQ (reference sequence). The V end was cut by 5 bases, the J end by 1 base, with 9 bases between. The CDR3 has 13 residues. The CDR3 loop is CASSPYISYEQYF. For the CDR3, the DNA is TGTGCCAGCAGCCCCTATATTTCCTACGAGCAGTACTTC.

This clonotype was seen repeatedly, ten times or more. As DNA, the CDR3 is TGCGCCAGCAGTGAGCTCGAGGGGGCGCCGACAGGATCACCCCTCCACTTT. Amino acids: CASSELEGAPTGSPLHF. V is TRBV10-2 and J is TRBJ1-6, with 7 bases aligning to TRBD1. The V gene end was trimmed by 2 bases and the J gene end by 10 bases; junction bases not matched to a gene: 14. Germline V CDR1 and CDR2: WSHSY, SAAADI. This CDR3 contains 17 residues.

The chain links TRBV7-2 to TRBJ2-7; D is ambiguous. Germline lookup yields CDR1 SGHTA and CDR2 FQGNSA. The CDR3 totals 12 residues. Between the trimmed V and J ends, which lost 8 bases and 2 bases, there was a span of 10 bases. CDR3 loop: CASASTTYEQYF. In nucleotides, the CDR3 is TGTGCCAGCGCATCTACGACCTACGAGCAGTACTTC.

This clonotype was recorded many times. The V call is TRBV7-2, the J call TRBJ2-6, with 8 bases fitting TRBD1. V lost 0 bases and J lost 4; bases outside the gene matches: 2. In germline, CDR1 is SGHTA, CDR2 FQGNSA. CDR3 length: 16 residues. CDR3 DNA sequence: TGTGCCAGCAGCTTAGCGACAGGGGCCGGGGCCAACGTCCTGACTTTC. It translates to CASSLATGAGANVLTF.